This TCR beta chain was observed in a study of T cell responses to AZD1222 COVID-19 vaccine. The CDR3 is 12 residues long. Germline V gene sequence: CDR1 MDHEN, CDR2 SYDVKM. The V end was cut by 8 bases, the J end by 4 bases, with 11 bases between. Clones were read by immunoSEQ multiplex PCR, and TCRdb kept only the in-frame ones, dropping some. The table includes 85,000 to 130,000 clones, 85% to 90% detected once. This sequence originates from an adult in good health. The chain employs TRBV28 and TRBJ1-2; D might be TRBD1 (5 bases). The source material was peripheral blood, sampled on day 0 of AZD1222 vaccination. The CDR3 bases are TGTGCCAGCGGGGGTAGTGGCTATGGCTACACCTTC. Its translation: CASGGSGYGYTF.